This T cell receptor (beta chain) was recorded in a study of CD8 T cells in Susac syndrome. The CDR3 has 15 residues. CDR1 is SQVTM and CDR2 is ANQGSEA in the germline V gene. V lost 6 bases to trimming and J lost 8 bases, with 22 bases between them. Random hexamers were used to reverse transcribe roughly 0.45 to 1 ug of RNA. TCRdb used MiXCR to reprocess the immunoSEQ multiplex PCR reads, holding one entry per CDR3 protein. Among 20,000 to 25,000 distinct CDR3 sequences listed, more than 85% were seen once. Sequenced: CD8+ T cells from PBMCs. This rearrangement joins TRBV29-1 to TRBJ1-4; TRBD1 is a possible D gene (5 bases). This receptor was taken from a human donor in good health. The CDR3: CSVRHRGKKKEKLFF. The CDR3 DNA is TGCAGCGTCCGACATCGGGGGAAAAAAAAGGAAAAACTGTTTTTT.